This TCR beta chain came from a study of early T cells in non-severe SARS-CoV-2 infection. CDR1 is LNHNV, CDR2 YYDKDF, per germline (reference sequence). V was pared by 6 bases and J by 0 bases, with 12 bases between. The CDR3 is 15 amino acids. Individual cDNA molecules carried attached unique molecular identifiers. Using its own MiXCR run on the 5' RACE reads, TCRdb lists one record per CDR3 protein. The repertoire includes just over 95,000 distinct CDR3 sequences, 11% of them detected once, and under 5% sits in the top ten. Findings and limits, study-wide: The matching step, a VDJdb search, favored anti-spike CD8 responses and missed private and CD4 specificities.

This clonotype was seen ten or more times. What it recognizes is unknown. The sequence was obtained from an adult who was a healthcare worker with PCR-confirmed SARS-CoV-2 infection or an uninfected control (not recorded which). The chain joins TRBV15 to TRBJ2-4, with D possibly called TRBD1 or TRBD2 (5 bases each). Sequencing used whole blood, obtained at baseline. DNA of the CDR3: TGTGCCACCAGAGGGGACGGTGGAGCCAAAAACATTCAGTACTTC. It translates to CATRGDGGAKNIQYF.